The present entry profiles one TCR beta chain with its context. The target antigen is unknown. The data were obtained in a study of cytomegalovirus exposure and HLA in healthy donors. Overall study context: Some 87 million unique TCRs from HLA-typed donors were held in an early release of data. Whole-study results and caveats: Immune exposure information comprised only CMV serostatus.

CDR1 and CDR2 from the germline V gene are MGHRA and YSYEKL. After removal of 1 base from V and 6 bases from J, the junction contained 11 bases not matched to a gene. The CDR3 totals 16 residues. PCR amplification relied on 60 Vbeta primers (plus 13 Jbeta primers). The method was immunoSEQ multiplex PCR; TCRdb's version includes in-frame clones alone and lacks a portion of them. The repertoire holds some 120,000 clones, with approximately 80% as singletons. V is TRBV4-1 and J is TRBJ1-2, with 7 nucleotides matching TRBD1. The sequenced sample was PBMCs. This receptor was identified in a man younger than 45 in good health and CMV-seropositive. The CDR3 region is CASSQGQGIRGDGYTF. The CDR3 DNA sequence: TGCGCCAGCAGCCAAGGACAGGGTATCAGGGGCGATGGCTACACCTTC.